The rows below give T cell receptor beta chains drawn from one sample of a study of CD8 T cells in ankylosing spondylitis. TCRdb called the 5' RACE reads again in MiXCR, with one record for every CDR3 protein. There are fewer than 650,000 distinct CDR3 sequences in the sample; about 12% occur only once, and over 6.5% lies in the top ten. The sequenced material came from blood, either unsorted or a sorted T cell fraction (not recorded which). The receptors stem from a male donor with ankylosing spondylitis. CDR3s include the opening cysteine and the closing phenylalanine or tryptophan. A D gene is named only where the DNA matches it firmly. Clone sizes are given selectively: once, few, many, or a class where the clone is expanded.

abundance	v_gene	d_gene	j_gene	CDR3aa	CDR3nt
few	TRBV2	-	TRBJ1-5	CASSDSNSNQPQHF	TGTGCCAGCAGTGACAGCAATAGCAATCAGCCCCAGCATTTT
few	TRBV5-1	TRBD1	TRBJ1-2	CASSGTGQGYGYTF	TGCGCCAGCAGCGGAACGGGACAGGGCTATGGCTACACCTTC
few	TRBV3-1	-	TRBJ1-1	CASSQDLTNTEAFF	TGTGCCAGCAGCCAAGATCTGACGAACACTGAAGCTTTCTTT
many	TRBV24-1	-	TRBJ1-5	CATASLKGEPQHF	TGTGCCACAGCCAGTCTAAAGGGGGAGCCCCAGCATTTT
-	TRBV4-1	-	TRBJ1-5	CASSQDFWQPQHF	TGCGCCAGCAGCCAAGATTTTTGGCAGCCCCAGCATTTT
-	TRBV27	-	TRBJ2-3	CASSPYRAGADTQYF	TGTGCCAGCAGTCCCTACAGGGCGGGGGCAGATACGCAGTATTTT
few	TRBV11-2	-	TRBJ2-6	CASSFRVTGANVLTF	TGTGCCAGCAGCTTCAGGGTTACTGGGGCCAACGTCCTGACTTTC
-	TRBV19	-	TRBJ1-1	CASSIAARGATEAFF	TGTGCCAGTAGTATAGCTGCCAGGGGTGCCACTGAAGCTTTCTTT
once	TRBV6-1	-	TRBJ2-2	CASSEHITWELFF	TGTGCCAGCAGTGAACACATCACCTGGGAGCTGTTTTTT
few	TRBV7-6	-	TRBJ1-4	CASRLDSGKLFF	TGTGCCAGCAGGCTGGACAGCGGAAAACTGTTTTTT
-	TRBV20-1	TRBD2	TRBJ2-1	CSARPSGRGQFF	TGCAGTGCTAGACCGAGCGGGAGGGGGCAGTTCTTC
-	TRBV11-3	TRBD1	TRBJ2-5	CASSLGTADRSF	TGTGCCAGCAGCCTTGGGACAGCAGATCGGTCCTTC
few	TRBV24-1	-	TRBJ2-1	CATSDRTLNEQFF	TGTGCCACCAGTGACCGGACTCTCAATGAGCAGTTCTTC
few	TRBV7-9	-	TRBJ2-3	CASRVAVGGTDTQYF	TGTGCCAGCAGGGTTGCGGTCGGCGGCACAGATACGCAGTATTTT
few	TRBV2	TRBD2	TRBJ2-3	CASSELLAGGTDTQYF	TGTGCCAGCAGTGAGTTACTAGCGGGAGGCACAGATACGCAGTATTTT
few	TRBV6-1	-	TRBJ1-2	CASSGGGREDGYTF	TGTGCCAGCAGTGGAGGCGGCAGGGAGGATGGCTACACCTTC
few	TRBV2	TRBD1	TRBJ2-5	CASSDRDRGLETQYF	TGTGCCAGCAGCGACCGGGACAGGGGATTAGAGACCCAGTACTTC
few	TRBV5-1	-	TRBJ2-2	CASSLVPGAAGELFF	TGCGCCAGCAGCTTGGTTCCAGGGGCGGCCGGGGAGCTGTTTTTT
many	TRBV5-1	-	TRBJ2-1	CASSLAGVEAGEQFF	TGCGCCAGCAGCTTGGCCGGCGTAGAGGCGGGAGAGCAGTTCTTC
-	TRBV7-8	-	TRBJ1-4	CASSANSATNEKLFF	TGTGCCAGCAGCGCAAACAGTGCAACTAATGAAAAACTGTTTTTT
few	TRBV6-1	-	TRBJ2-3	CASSDPTRDTQYF	TGTGCCAGCTCAGACCCCACCAGGGATACGCAGTATTTT
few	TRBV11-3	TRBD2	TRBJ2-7	CASSPRTSGYEQYF	TGTGCCAGCAGCCCTCGGACTAGCGGTTACGAGCAGTACTTC
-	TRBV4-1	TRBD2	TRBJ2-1	CASSQDRRLAGSSYNEQFF	TGCGCCAGCAGCCAAGATAGAAGACTAGCGGGTAGCTCCTACAATGAGCAGTTCTTC
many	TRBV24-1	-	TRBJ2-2	CATSEVGQKNTGELFF	TGTGCCACCAGTGAGGTAGGACAGAAGAACACCGGGGAGCTGTTTTTT
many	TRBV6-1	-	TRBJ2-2	CASRSQGNTGELFF	TGTGCCAGCAGGAGTCAGGGGAACACCGGGGAGCTGTTTTTT
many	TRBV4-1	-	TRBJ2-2	CASSQDRHLNTGELFF	TGCGCCAGCAGCCAAGACCGACACCTGAACACCGGGGAGCTGTTTTTT
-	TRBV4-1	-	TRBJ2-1	CASSPRGTWYNEQFF	TGCGCCAGCAGCCCAAGAGGGACTTGGTACAATGAGCAGTTCTTC
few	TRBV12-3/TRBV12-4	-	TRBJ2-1	CASSKAFSYNEQFF	TGTGCCAGCAGCAAGGCCTTCTCCTACAATGAGCAGTTCTTC
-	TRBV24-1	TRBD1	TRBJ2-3	CATSDLRTGSSTDTQYF	TGTGCCACCAGTGATCTTCGGACAGGATCTAGCACAGATACGCAGTATTTT